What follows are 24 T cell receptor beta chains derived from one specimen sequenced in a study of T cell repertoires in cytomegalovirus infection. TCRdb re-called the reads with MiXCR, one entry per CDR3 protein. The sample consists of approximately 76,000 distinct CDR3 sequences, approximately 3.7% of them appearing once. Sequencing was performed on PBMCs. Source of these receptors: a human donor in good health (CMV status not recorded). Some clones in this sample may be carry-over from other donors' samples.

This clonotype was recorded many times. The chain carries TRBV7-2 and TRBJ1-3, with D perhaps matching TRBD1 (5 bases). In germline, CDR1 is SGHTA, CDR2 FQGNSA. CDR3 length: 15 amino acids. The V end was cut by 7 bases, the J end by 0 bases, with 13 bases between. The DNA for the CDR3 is TGTGCCAGCAACCGGGACTCACACTCTGGAAACACCATATATTTT. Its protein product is CASNRDSHSGNTIYF.

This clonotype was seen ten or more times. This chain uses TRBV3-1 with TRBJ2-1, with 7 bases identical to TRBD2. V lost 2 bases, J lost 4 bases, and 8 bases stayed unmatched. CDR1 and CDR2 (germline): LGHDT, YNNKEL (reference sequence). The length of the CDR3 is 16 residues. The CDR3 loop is CASSQSLPSGYNEQFF. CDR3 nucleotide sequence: TGTGCCAGCAGCCAAAGTTTGCCTAGCGGTTACAATGAGCAGTTCTTC.

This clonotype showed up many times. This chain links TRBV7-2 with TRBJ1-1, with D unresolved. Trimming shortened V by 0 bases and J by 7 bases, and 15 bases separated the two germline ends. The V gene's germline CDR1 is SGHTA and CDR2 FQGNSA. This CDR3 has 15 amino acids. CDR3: CASSLADWELGEAFF. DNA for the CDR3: TGTGCCAGCAGCTTAGCGGATTGGGAGCTCGGTGAAGCTTTCTTT.

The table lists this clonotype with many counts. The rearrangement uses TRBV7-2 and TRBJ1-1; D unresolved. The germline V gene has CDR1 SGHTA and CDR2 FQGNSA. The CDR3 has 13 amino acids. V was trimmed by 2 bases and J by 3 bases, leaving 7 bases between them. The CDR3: CASSLQLDTEAFF. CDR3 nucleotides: TGTGCCAGCAGCTTACAATTGGACACTGAAGCTTTCTTT.

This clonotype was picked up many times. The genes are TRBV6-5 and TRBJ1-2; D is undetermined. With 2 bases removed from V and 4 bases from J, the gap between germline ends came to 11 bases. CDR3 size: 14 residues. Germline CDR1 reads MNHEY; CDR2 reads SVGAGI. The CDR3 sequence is CASSYRATFYGYTF. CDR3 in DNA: TGTGCCAGCAGTTACAGAGCGACGTTCTATGGCTACACCTTC.

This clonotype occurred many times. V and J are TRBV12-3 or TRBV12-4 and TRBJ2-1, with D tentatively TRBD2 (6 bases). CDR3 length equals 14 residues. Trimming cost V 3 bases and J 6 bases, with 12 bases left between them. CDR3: CASSLRLEGNEQFF. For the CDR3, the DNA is TGTGCCAGCAGTTTGAGACTAGAGGGCAATGAGCAGTTCTTC.

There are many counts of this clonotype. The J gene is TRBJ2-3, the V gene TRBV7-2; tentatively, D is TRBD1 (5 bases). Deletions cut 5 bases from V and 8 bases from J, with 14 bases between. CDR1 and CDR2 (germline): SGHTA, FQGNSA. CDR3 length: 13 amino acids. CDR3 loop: CASSPQDTGTQYF. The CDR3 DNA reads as TGTGCCAGCAGCCCCCAGGACACGGGTACGCAGTATTTT.

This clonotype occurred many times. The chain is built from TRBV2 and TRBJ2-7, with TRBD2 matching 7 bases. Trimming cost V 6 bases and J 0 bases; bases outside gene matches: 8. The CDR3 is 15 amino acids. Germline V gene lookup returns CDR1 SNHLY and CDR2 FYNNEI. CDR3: CASRPLATYSYEQYF. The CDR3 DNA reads TGTGCCAGCAGGCCACTAGCGACATACTCCTACGAGCAGTACTTC.

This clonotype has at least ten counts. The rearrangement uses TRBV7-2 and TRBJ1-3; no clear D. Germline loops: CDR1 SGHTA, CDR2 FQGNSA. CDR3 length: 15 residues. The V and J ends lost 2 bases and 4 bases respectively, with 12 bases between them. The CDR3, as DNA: TGTGCCAGCAGCTTAAACATCAACTCAGGAAACACCATATATTTT. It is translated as CASSLNINSGNTIYF.

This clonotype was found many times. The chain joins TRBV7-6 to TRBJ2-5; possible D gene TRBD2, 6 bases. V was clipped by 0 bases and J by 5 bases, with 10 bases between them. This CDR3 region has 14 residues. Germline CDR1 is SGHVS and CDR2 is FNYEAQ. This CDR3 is CASSLAKGRETQYF. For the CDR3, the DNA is TGTGCCAGCAGCTTAGCTAAGGGGAGGGAGACCCAGTACTTC.

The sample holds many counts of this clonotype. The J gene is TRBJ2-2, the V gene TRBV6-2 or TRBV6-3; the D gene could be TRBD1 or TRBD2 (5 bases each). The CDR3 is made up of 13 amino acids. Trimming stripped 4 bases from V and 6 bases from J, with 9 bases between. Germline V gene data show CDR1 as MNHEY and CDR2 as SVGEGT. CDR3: CASSLGPPGELFF. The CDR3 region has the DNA TGTGCCAGCAGTTTGGGACCCCCCGGGGAGCTGTTTTTT.

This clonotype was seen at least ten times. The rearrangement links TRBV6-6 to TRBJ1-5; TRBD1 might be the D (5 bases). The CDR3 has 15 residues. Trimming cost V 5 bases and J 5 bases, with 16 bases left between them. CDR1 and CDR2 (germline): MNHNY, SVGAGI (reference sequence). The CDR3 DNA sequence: TGTGCCAGCAGTCACAGGACGAGTAGGGATCAGCCCCAGCATTTT. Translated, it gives CASSHRTSRDQPQHF.

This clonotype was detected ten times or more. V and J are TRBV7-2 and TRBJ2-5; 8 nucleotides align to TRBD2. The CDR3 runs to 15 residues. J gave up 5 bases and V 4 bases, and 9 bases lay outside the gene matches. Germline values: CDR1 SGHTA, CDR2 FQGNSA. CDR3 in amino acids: CASSSRAGAGETQYF. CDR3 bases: TGTGCCAGCAGCTCCAGAGCGGGGGCAGGGGAGACCCAGTACTTC.

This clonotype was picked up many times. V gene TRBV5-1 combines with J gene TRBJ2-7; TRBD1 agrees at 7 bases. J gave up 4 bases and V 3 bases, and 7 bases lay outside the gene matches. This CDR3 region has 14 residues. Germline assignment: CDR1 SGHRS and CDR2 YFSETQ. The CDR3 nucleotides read TGCGCCAGCAGCTACGGACAGGCTAGGTACGAGCAGTACTTC. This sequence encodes CASSYGQARYEQYF.

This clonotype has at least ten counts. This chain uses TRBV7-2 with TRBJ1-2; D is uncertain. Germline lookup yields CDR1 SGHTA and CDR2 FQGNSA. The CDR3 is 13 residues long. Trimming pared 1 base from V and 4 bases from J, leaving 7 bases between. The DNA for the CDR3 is TGTGCCAGCAGCTTAGATCCCAGCTATGGCTACACCTTC. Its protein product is CASSLDPSYGYTF.

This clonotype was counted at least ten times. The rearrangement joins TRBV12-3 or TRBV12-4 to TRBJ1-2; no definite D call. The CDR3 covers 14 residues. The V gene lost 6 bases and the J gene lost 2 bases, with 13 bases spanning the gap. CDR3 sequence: CASSPRLENYGYTF. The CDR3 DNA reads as TGTGCCAGCAGCCCAAGACTGGAGAACTATGGCTACACCTTC.

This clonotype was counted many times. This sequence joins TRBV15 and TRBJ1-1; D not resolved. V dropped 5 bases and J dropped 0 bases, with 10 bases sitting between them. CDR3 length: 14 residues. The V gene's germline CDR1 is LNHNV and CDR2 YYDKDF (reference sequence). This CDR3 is CATSHGVMNTEAFF. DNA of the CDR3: TGTGCCACCAGCCACGGGGTTATGAACACTGAAGCTTTCTTT.

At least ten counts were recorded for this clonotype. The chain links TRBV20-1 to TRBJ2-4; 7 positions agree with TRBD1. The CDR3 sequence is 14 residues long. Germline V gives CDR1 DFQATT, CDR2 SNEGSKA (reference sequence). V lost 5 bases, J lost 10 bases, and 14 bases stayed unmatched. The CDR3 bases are TGCAGTGCTCGCGACAGGGTAACGGGCCATATTCAGTACTTC. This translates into CSARDRVTGHIQYF.

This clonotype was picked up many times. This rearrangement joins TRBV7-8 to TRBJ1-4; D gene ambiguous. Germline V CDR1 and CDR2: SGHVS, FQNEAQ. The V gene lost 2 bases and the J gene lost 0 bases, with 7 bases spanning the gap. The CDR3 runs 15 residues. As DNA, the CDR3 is TGTGCCAGCAGCTTATCCGTAGCAACTAATGAAAAACTGTTTTTT. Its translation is CASSLSVATNEKLFF.

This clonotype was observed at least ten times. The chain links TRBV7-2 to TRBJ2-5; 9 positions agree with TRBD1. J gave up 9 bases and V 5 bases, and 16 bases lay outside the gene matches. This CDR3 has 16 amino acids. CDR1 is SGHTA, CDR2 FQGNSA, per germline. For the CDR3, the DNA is TGTGCCAGCAGCCTCTGGACAGGGGAAAAATGGAGGCCCCAGTACTTC. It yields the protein CASSLWTGEKWRPQYF. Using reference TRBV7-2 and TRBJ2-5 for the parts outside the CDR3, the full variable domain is GAGVSQSPSNKVTEKGKDVELRCDPISGHTALYWYRQSLGQGLEFLIYFQGNSAPDKSGLPSDRFSAERTGGSVSTLTIQRTQQEDSAVYLCASSLWTGEKWRPQYFGPGTRLLVL.

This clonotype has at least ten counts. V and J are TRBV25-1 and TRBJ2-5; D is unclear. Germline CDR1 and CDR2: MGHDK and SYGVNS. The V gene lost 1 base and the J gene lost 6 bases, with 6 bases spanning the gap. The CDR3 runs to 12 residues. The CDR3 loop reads CASSESPKTQYF. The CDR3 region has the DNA TGTGCCAGCAGTGAATCCCCCAAGACCCAGTACTTC.

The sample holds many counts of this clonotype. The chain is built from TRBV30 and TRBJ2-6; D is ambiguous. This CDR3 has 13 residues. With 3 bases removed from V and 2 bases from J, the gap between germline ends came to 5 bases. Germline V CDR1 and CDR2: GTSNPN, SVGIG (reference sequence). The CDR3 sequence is CAWRVPGANVLTF. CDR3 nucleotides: TGTGCCTGGAGGGTCCCTGGGGCCAACGTCCTGACTTTC.

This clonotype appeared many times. CDR3 loop: CASSLQGGYGYTF. The CDR3 DNA sequence: TGTGCCAGCAGCTTACAGGGGGGTTATGGCTACACCTTC. The rearrangement links TRBV7-2 to TRBJ1-2, with TRBD1 matching over 7 bases. V lost 2 bases, J lost 5 bases, and 2 bases stayed unmatched. Germline V gene lookup returns CDR1 SGHTA and CDR2 FQGNSA. The CDR3 covers 13 residues.

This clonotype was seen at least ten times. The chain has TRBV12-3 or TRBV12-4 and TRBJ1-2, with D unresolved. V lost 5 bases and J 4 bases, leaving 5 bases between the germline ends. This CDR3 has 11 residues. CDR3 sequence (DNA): TGTGCCAGCAGTCAGCTCTATGGCTACACCTTC. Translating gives CASSQLYGYTF.